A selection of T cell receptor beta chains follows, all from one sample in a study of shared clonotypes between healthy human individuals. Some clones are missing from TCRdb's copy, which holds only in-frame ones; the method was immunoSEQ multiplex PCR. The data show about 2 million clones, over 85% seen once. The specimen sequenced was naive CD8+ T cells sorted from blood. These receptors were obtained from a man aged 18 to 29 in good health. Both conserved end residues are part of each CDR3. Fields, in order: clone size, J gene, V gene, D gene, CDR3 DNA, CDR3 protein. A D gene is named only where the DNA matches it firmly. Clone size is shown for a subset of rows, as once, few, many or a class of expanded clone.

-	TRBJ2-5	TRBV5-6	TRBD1	TGTGCCAGCAGCGGCGGATCGACAGGGGAGGTCGAGACCCAGTACTTC	CASSGGSTGEVETQYF
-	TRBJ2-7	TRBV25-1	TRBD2	TGTGCCAGCAGGGATTGGGGAGGGAGCTCCTACGAGCAGTACTTC	CASRDWGGSSYEQYF
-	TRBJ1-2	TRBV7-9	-	TGTGCCAGCAGCTTAGTTGTGCGGGCCATTAAAGGTGACTATGGCTACACCTTC	CASSLVVRAIKGDYGYTF
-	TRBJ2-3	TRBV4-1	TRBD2	TGCGCCAGCAGCGATCGACTAGCGGGAGTTGCGGCGGGAGCGGGAGATACGCAGTATTTT	CASSDRLAGVAAGAGDTQYF
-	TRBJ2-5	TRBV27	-	TGTGCCAGCAGTTTGCAGGGGGGGGGAGAGACCCAGTACTTC	CASSLQGGGETQYF
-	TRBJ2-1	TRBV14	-	TGTGCCAGCAGCCGCTGGGCTGACTACAATGAGCAGTTCTTC	CASSRWADYNEQFF
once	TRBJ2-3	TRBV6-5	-	TGTGCCAGCACCTCTGGGGAGAGCACAGATACGCAGTATTTT	CASTSGESTDTQYF
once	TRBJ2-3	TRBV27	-	TGTGCCAGCAGCCGCCCTAGCGCTACCCCGGGGGATACGCAGTATTTT	CASSRPSATPGDTQYF
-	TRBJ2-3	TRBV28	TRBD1	TGTGCCAGCAGTTTTATGGACAGGGGCACAGATACGCAGTATTTT	CASSFMDRGTDTQYF
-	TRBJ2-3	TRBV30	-	TGTGCCTGGAGTCCCCATAGCCCCGATACGCAGTATTTT	CAWSPHSPDTQYF
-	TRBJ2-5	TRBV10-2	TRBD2	TGCGCCAGCAGCCCCGGACTAGGAGAGACCCAGTACTTC	CASSPGLGETQYF
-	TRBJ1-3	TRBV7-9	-	TGTGCCAGCAGCTCCTCCCGGGACGCCCGGGACACCATATATTTT	CASSSSRDARDTIYF
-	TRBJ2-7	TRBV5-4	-	TGTGCCAGCAGCCCTGGGTCCGCAGCCTACGAGCAGTACTTC	CASSPGSAAYEQYF
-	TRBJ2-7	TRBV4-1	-	TGCGCCAGCAGCCAAGGGGCAGGGGTGAGCTACGAGCAGTACTTC	CASSQGAGVSYEQYF
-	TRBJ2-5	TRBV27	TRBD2	TGTGCCAGCAGTTTAACTAGCGGGGAGACCCAGTACTTC	CASSLTSGETQYF
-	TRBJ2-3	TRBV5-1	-	TGCGCCAGCAGCTTGGTGGGGGCGCGCACAGATACGCAGTATTTT	CASSLVGARTDTQYF
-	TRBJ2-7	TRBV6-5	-	TGTGCCAGCAGTCAAGTCCTTGGGGGGACCTACGAGCAGTACTTC	CASSQVLGGTYEQYF
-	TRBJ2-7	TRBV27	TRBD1	TGTGCCAGCAGTGACAGGGTACAAGACGAGCAGTACTTC	CASSDRVQDEQYF
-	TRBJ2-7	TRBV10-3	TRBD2	TGTGCCATCAGTTCTAGCCCGGTTGGAGCGGGGGGGCGAGAGCAGTACTTC	CAISSSPVGAGGREQYF
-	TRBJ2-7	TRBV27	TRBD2	TGTGCCAGCAGTCATAGCGGGGGGCCCGTCTCCTACGAGCAGTACTTC	CASSHSGGPVSYEQYF
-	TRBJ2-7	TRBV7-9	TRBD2	TGTGCCAGCAGCCCCCGTGGGGGGGAGCGGGAGTTCATCGAGCAGTACTTC	CASSPRGGEREFIEQYF
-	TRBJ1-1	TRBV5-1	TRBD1	TGCGCCAGCAGCTCCGACGGGACAGGGGTTAGGGCTGAAGCTTTCTTT	CASSSDGTGVRAEAFF
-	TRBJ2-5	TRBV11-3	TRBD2	TGTGCCAGCAGCCTACGGACTAGCGGACAAGAGACCCAGTACTTC	CASSLRTSGQETQYF
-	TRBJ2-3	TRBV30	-	TGTGCCTGGAGTGACGGGACCTCAGATACGCAGTATTTT	CAWSDGTSDTQYF
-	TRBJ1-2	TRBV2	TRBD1	TGTGCCAGCACCCCGGGACAGGGGGCTGGTGGCTATGGCTACACCTTC	CASTPGQGAGGYGYTF
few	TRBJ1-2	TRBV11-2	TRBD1	TGTGCCAGCAGCGCCTCCGGGACAGGGGAGAACACCTTC	CASSASGTGENTF
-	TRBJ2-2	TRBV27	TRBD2	TGTGCCAGCAGTTTAATGTGGGAGGGAAACACCGGGGAGCTGTTTTTT	CASSLMWEGNTGELFF